This T cell receptor (beta chain) derives from a study of T cell repertoires in cytomegalovirus infection. TCRdb ran MiXCR on the reads and lists one entry per CDR3 protein. The sample contains 550,000 to 700,000 distinct CDR3 sequences, roughly 43% of which appear only once. The CDR3 extends over 13 amino acids. Trimming pared 6 bases from V and 0 bases from J, leaving 8 bases between. Per the germline V gene, CDR1 is MNHEY and CDR2 is SVGEGT. Points on this clonotype: Its target is unknown.

Material: cultured PBMCs, obtained from culture after CMV antigen stimulation. The chain is built from TRBV6-2 or TRBV6-3 and TRBJ1-2, with D tentatively TRBD1 (6 bases). The TCR was taken from a human donor in good health (CMV status not recorded). Some clones in this sample may be carry-over from other donors' samples. The CDR3 sequence is CASSRGPNYGYTF. The CDR3, as DNA: TGTGCCAGCAGCCGGGGGCCTAACTATGGCTACACCTTC.